Included here is one T cell receptor beta chain sequence, with context. These data come from a study of blood T cell repertoires in COVID-19. Study details: Sample material is recorded as cDNA or gDNA derived from T cells, B-cell-depleted T cells, or PBMCs.

Adults between roughly 18 and 89 years of age took part from under 25 US areas. Participant-reported clinical history was the basis for cohort assignment. As handled by the study authors: Reference gene primer amplification gave nucleated cell count estimates. Clones were read by immunoSEQ multiplex PCR, and TCRdb kept only the in-frame ones, dropping some. The DNA gave D and trimming, while V, J and clone size come from that table. The sample consists of a few hundred thousand clones, approximately 90% of them appearing once. Germline loops: CDR1 KGHSH, CDR2 LQKENI. The CDR3 spans 16 residues. The trim removed 3 bases at V and 2 bases at J, leaving 8 bases unmatched.

The V and J genes are TRBV18 and TRBJ2-7; TRBD1 agrees at 9 bases. The clonotype comes from a woman between 18 and 29 years old in a cohort exposed to, infected with or recovered from COVID-19 (not recorded which). The sample comprised PBMCs or T cells enriched from blood (not recorded which). CDR3 sequence (DNA): TGTGCCAGCTCACCGACGGACAGGGGACCCACCTACGAGCAGTACTTC. It is translated as CASSPTDRGPTYEQYF. Together with reference TRBV18 and TRBJ2-7, the CDR3 gives the full variable domain: NAGVMQNPRHLVRRRGQEARLRCSPMKGHSHVYWYRQLPEEGLKFMVYLQKENIIDESGMPKERFSAEFPKEGPSILRIQQVVRGDSAAYFCASSPTDRGPTYEQYFGPGTRLTVT.